The clone carrying this T cell receptor beta chain was seen more than once but under ten times. The sample comes from a study of T-cell reconstitution after alpha-beta-depleted transplantation in children. Unique molecular identifiers were incorporated during preparation of the TCRbeta library. TCRdb redid the calling of the PCR reads with MiXCR, one entry per CDR3 protein. The profile covers a few hundred thousand distinct CDR3 sequences, with roughly 9.5% appearing a single time and about a tenth taken by the ten largest. Germline V lookup: CDR1 SGHVS, CDR2 FQNEAQ. J lost 8 bases, V lost 2 bases, and 8 bases had no gene match. CDR3 length: 15 residues.

This rearrangement joins TRBV7-8 to TRBJ2-1; 8 positions agree with TRBD2. This TCR was sampled from a human donor who donated a stem cell graft to a child with SCID. This specimen consisted of PBMCs from the stem cell graft donor, obtained from the stem cell graft. CDR3: CASSLLPAGDDEQFF. DNA of the CDR3: TGTGCCAGCAGCTTACTGCCAGCGGGGGACGATGAGCAGTTCTTC. Full variable domain (remainder filled in from reference TRBV7-8 and TRBJ2-1): GAGVSQSPRYKVAKRGQDVALRCDPISGHVSLFWYQQALGQGPEFLTYFQNEAQLDKSGLPSDRFFAERPEGSVSTLKIQRTQQEDSAVYLCASSLLPAGDDEQFFGPGTRLTVL.